The 26 T cell receptor beta chains below all came from one sample that was sequenced in a study of OX40 agonist ivuxolimab in advanced cancers. Sequenced by immunoSEQ multiplex PCR; TCRdb stores in-frame clones only, minus some. The sample holds 16,000 or so clones, about four fifths seen once. Sequencing was performed on CD4+ or CD8+ T cells sorted from blood, taken in a trial of the OX40 agonist ivuxolimab. The receptors originated from an adult with an advanced solid tumor such as melanoma, head and neck, liver or kidney cancer.

The table lists this clone with a count of one. This sequence joins TRBV4-3 and TRBJ2-7; a weak D match, TRBD2 (5 bases). V lost 1 base and J 0 bases, leaving 13 bases between the germline ends. The CDR3 is 16 residues long. CDR1 is LGHNA, CDR2 YSLEER, per germline. The CDR3 DNA sequence: TGCGCCAGCAGCCAAGCGTTGGCTAGCAGCTCCTACGAGCAGTACTTC. It is translated as CASSQALASSSYEQYF.

This sequence joins TRBV29-1 and TRBJ2-2; tentatively, D is TRBD1 (6 bases). The CDR3 is made up of 14 amino acids. Germline CDR1 SQVTM, CDR2 ANQGSEA. V shed 3 bases and J shed 6 bases, with 14 bases lying between them. CDR3 amino acids: CSVESRDTAGELFF. The CDR3 coding sequence is TGCAGCGTTGAGTCCCGGGACACCGCCGGGGAGCTGTTTTTT.

The V gene is TRBV7-8, the J gene TRBJ2-3; D is unclear. Germline CDR1 and CDR2: SGHVS and FQNEAQ. V lost 3 bases and J lost 2, with 9 bases in between. There are 14 residues in the CDR3. The CDR3 nucleotides are TGTGCCAGCAGCTTGGAGACATACACAGATACGCAGTATTTT. This gives the protein CASSLETYTDTQYF.

The chain recombines TRBV7-9 with TRBJ2-3, with 9 bases identical to TRBD2. Per germline, CDR1 SEHNR and CDR2 FQNEAQ (reference sequence). The junction had 6 bases not matched to a gene; V was cut back by 4 bases and J by 4 bases. The CDR3 runs 15 residues. The CDR3, as DNA: TGTGCCAGCAGCTCAAGCGGGGGGCCAGCAGATACGCAGTATTTT. Encoded protein: CASSSSGGPADTQYF.

This clone has a single count. CDR3 loop: CASSSPGEESEKLFF. CDR3 DNA sequence: TGTGCCAGCAGCTCCCCAGGGGAGGAAAGTGAAAAACTGTTTTTT. The chain combines TRBV5-4 with TRBJ1-4; tentatively, D is TRBD1 (6 bases). Germline V gene data show CDR1 as SGHNT and CDR2 as YYREEE (reference sequence). V shed 3 bases and J shed 7 bases, with 16 bases lying between them. This CDR3 contains 15 residues.

This clone came up once. The V gene is TRBV15, the J gene TRBJ1-1; the D is unclear. This CDR3 has 13 amino acids. Trimming pared 4 bases from V and 4 bases from J, leaving 10 bases between. Looked up from germline, CDR1 is LNHNV and CDR2 is YYDKDF (reference sequence). The CDR3 spells CATSIPAGTEAFF. For the CDR3, the DNA is TGTGCCACCAGCATCCCGGCTGGCACTGAAGCTTTCTTT.

The chain couples TRBV5-5 to TRBJ1-1; tentative D call: TRBD1 (5 bases). This CDR3 spans 15 amino acids. Germline loops: CDR1 SGHKS, CDR2 YYEKEE (reference sequence). With 4 bases removed from V and 3 bases from J, the gap between germline ends came to 16 bases. The DNA for the CDR3 is TGTGCCAGCAGCCAAGATCTGGGGCTGGACACTGAAGCTTTCTTT. Translating it yields CASSQDLGLDTEAFF. Looking up the rest from reference TRBV5-5 and TRBJ1-1 gives the full variable domain: DAGVTQSPTHLIKTRGQQVTLRCSPISGHKSVSWYQQVLGQGPQFIFQYYEKEERGRGNFPDRFSARQFPNYSSELNVNALLLGDSALYLCASSQDLGLDTEAFFGQGTRLTVV.

The chain combines TRBV21-1 with TRBJ1-3; the table's D call, TRBD1, has no DNA check behind it. TRBV21-1 has pseudogene status. This CDR3 spans 14 amino acids. The CDR3 DNA reads as TGTGCCAGCAGCAAACTGGACAGGCGAAACACCATATATTTT. Its protein product is CASSKLDRRNTIYF.

The chain employs TRBV7-9 and TRBJ1-1; possibly TRBD1 for D (5 bases). V lost 1 base to trimming and J lost 0 bases, with 9 bases between them. This CDR3 has 15 residues. Germline loops: CDR1 SEHNR, CDR2 FQNEAQ (reference sequence). CDR3 protein: CASSLGGGLNTEAFF. In nucleotides, the CDR3 is TGTGCCAGCAGCTTAGGTGGGGGATTGAACACTGAAGCTTTCTTT.

Only one count was recorded for this clone. J is TRBJ2-7 and V is TRBV9; D possibly uses TRBD1 or TRBD2 (5 bases each). CDR3 length: 15 amino acids. Trimming left V 4 bases short and J 2 bases short, with 16 bases between. Germline V gives CDR1 SGDLS, CDR2 YYNGEE. CDR3 sequence (DNA): TGTGCCAGCAGCCCCCACTCGGGGCTTACCTACGAGCAGTACTTC. It translates to CASSPHSGLTYEQYF.

The gene calls are TRBV7-9 and TRBJ2-3, with D perhaps matching TRBD2 (5 bases). Germline CDR1 SEHNR, CDR2 FQNEAQ (reference sequence). The CDR3 totals 19 residues. V was cut by 5 bases and J by 4 bases, with 28 bases left in between. The CDR3 DNA follows: TGTGCCAGCAGCGGGCCCGACACAGACTACAATCGTCCCCCAGATACGCAGTATTTT. Its translation is CASSGPDTDYNRPPDTQYF.

This chain joins TRBV27 and TRBJ2-7, with 7 bases lining up with TRBD2. V trimming: 5 bases; J trimming: 5 bases; junction bases outside the gene matches: 9. The CDR3 spans 14 residues. Germline loops: CDR1 MNHEY, CDR2 SMNVEV (reference sequence). CDR3 residues: CASSRAGRGDEQYF. The CDR3 nucleotides are TGTGCCAGCAGTCGGGCAGGGAGGGGAGACGAGCAGTACTTC.

The rearrangement uses TRBV2 and TRBJ1-5; 7 nucleotides align to TRBD1. The CDR3 extends over 16 amino acids. V was clipped by 2 bases and J by 1 base; unmatched bases: 5. Germline loops: CDR1 SNHLY, CDR2 FYNNEI. The CDR3 DNA reads as TGTGCCAGCAGTGAAAGGGGCAGGGGGAGCAATCAGCCCCAGCATTTT. Translation: CASSERGRGSNQPQHF.

The chain employs TRBV9 and TRBJ1-2; maybe TRBD1 (6 bases). V gave up 3 bases and J gave up 4 bases, with 13 bases separating them. Germline V gene sequence: CDR1 SGDLS, CDR2 YYNGEE. The CDR3 extends over 14 amino acids. The CDR3 region has the DNA TGTGCCAGCAGCGCCCCACAGGGCGGCTATGGCTACACCTTC. Protein: CASSAPQGGYGYTF.

This chain links TRBV4-2 with TRBJ2-7; D tentatively reads TRBD1 or TRBD2 (5 bases each). The germline V and J ends were trimmed by 0 bases and 2 bases, with 14 bases remaining between them. Germline CDR1 and CDR2: LGHNA and YNFKEQ. This CDR3 spans 16 amino acids. CDR3 sequence reads: CASSQEGTQSPYEQYF. The DNA for the CDR3 is TGTGCCAGCAGCCAAGAGGGGACCCAGTCCCCCTACGAGCAGTACTTC.

This rearrangement joins TRBV6-1 to TRBJ2-1; 8 bases are shared with TRBD2. CDR3 length equals 17 residues. Germline trimming cut 1 base from V and 8 bases from J; bases unmatched to any gene: 13. Germline assignment: CDR1 MNHNS and CDR2 SASEGT. DNA for the CDR3: TGTGCCAGCAGTGAAGTTGGCGGAGCGGGGGATTTGGATGAGCAGTTCTTC. Translating gives CASSEVGGAGDLDEQFF.

The genes are TRBV29-1 and TRBJ1-2; possible D gene TRBD1, 5 bases. The CDR3 spans 13 residues. CDR1 and CDR2 (germline): SQVTM, ANQGSEA. With 4 bases removed from V and 3 bases from J, the gap between germline ends came to 12 bases. The CDR3 sequence: CSVGGQRDYGYTF. CDR3 coding DNA: TGCAGCGTTGGGGGCCAGCGAGACTATGGCTACACCTTC.

This chain joins TRBV7-8 and TRBJ1-4; TRBD1 aligns across 8 bases. The CDR3 spans 18 residues. With 1 base clipped from V and 0 bases from J, the junction kept 7 bases outside the gene matches. Germline assignment: CDR1 SGHVS and CDR2 FQNEAQ. The CDR3 coding sequence is TGTGCCAGCAGCTTAGTTGCAGGGGGCCCAACAACTAATGAAAAACTGTTTTTT. This encodes CASSLVAGGPTTNEKLFF.

This sequence joins TRBV27 and TRBJ1-2, with 11 bases identical to TRBD1. V shed 5 bases and J 8 bases; nucleotides not matched to a gene: 7. CDR1 is MNHEY and CDR2 is SMNVEV in the germline V gene (reference sequence). CDR3 size: 14 residues. CDR3 residues: CASSPQRTGGGYTF. CDR3 sequence (DNA): TGTGCCAGCAGTCCACAACGGACAGGGGGCGGCTACACCTTC.

This chain uses TRBV5-4 with TRBJ2-5, with 13 bases lining up with TRBD2. Germline V gives CDR1 SGHNT, CDR2 YYREEE (reference sequence). V was pared by 4 bases and J by 5 bases, with 8 bases of the junction left unmatched. The CDR3 consists of 16 residues. The chain's CDR3 is CASSPVTSGGAETQYF. Here the CDR3 DNA reads TGTGCCAGCAGCCCTGTCACTAGCGGGGGGGCGGAGACCCAGTACTTC.

This chain links TRBV5-6 with TRBJ1-1; D not certain. This CDR3 has 12 residues. V lost 2 bases and J 1 base, leaving 3 bases between the germline ends. The germline CDR1 and CDR2 sequences are SGHDT and YYEEEE. The CDR3 sequence: CASSFQNTEAFF. DNA for the CDR3: TGTGCCAGCAGCTTCCAGAACACTGAAGCTTTCTTT.

The sample holds one count of this clone. The CDR3 sequence: CASSLTSFSTDTQYF. CDR3 nucleotide sequence: TGTGCCAGCAGCTTAACCTCCTTCAGCACAGATACGCAGTATTTT. This chain joins TRBV11-3 and TRBJ2-3, with D uncertain. This CDR3 contains 15 residues. Germline CDR1 and CDR2: SGHNT and YENEEA. Trimming shortened V by 2 bases and J by 0 bases, and 9 bases separated the two germline ends.

The V gene is TRBV29-1, the J gene TRBJ2-5; a weak D match, TRBD1 (5 bases). The CDR3 sequence is 14 residues long. Trimming took 5 bases from V and 5 from J, leaving 18 bases between them. From germline, CDR1 is SQVTM and CDR2 ANQGSEA. The CDR3 bases are TGCAGCGTTCCGCAAGGGGTTGGATATGAGACCCAGTACTTC. Translated: CSVPQGVGYETQYF.

The chain combines TRBV4-3 with TRBJ2-7, with 10 positions matching TRBD1. Trimming removed 3 bases from V and 4 bases from J; junction bases left unmatched: 3. The CDR3 length is 14 residues. CDR1 and CDR2 (germline): LGHNA, YSLEER. As DNA, the CDR3 is TGCGCCAGCAGCCACGGACAGGGGGTTTACGAGCAGTACTTC. It yields the protein CASSHGQGVYEQYF.

This clone is deemed medium-sized. The chain uses TRBV4-2 and TRBJ2-7; the match to TRBD2 covers 7 bases. This CDR3 region has 16 residues. V gave up 4 bases and J gave up 4 bases; unmatched junction bases: 13. Germline-derived CDR1 and CDR2 are LGHNA and YNFKEQ. CDR3 residues: CASSPLAGGTYYEQYF. The CDR3, as DNA: TGTGCCAGCAGCCCCCTTGCCGGGGGGACGTATTACGAGCAGTACTTC.

A remark on this clone: A much larger clone lies one base from this, so it may be a read error. Other DNA variants within this sample encode the same CDR3. V and J are TRBV4-1 and TRBJ2-1; either TRBD1 or TRBD2 may fit D (5 bases each). This CDR3 has 16 residues. V dropped 3 bases and J dropped 2 bases, with 14 bases sitting between them. CDR1 MGHRA and CDR2 YSYEKL come from the germline V gene. The chain's CDR3 is CASSHPGTQTYNEQFF. The CDR3, as DNA: TGCGCCAGCAGCCACCCCGGGACCCAGACCTACAATGAGCAGTTCTTC.